This passage covers 13 T cell receptor beta chains from one sample sequenced in a study of cytomegalovirus exposure and HLA in healthy donors. PCR primers comprised 60 Vbeta and 13 Jbeta primers. Sequencing used immunoSEQ multiplex PCR; TCRdb keeps in-frame clones, though not all of them. This sample carries more than 140,000 clones, 70% to 85% of them seen once, and the ten largest clones take around 2%. Sequenced: PBMCs. The receptors come from a woman aged 40 to 49 in good health and CMV-seronegative.

J is TRBJ2-7 and V is TRBV10-3; D call uncertain. V lost 4 bases to trimming and J lost 2 bases, with 6 bases between them. The CDR3 is 12 amino acids. Looked up from germline, CDR1 is ENHRY and CDR2 is SYGVKD. The CDR3 here is CAISAGPYEQYF. CDR3 in DNA: TGTGCCATCAGTGCCGGTCCCTACGAGCAGTACTTC.

V and J are TRBV7-8 and TRBJ2-7; a weak D match, TRBD1 (5 bases). Trimming stripped 2 bases from V and 2 bases from J, with 7 bases between. CDR1 is SGHVS, CDR2 FQNEAQ, per germline. The CDR3 contains 13 residues. This chain's CDR3 is CASSLTDTYEQYF. CDR3 DNA sequence: TGTGCCAGCAGCTTAACGGACACCTACGAGCAGTACTTC.

The CDR3 spells CASSSMGGQGADRGGYTF. As DNA, the CDR3 is TGTGCCAGCAGTTCTATGGGAGGACAGGGGGCGGATAGAGGGGGCTACACCTTC. The chain combines TRBV27 with TRBJ1-2; 11 bases map to TRBD1. This CDR3 region has 18 residues. Germline V gene data show CDR1 as MNHEY and CDR2 as SMNVEV (reference sequence). Trimming removed 4 bases from V and 8 bases from J; junction bases left unmatched: 18.

The chain is built from TRBV18 and TRBJ1-4; 7 nucleotides align to TRBD1. There are 15 residues in the CDR3. V dropped 3 bases and J dropped 2; count of bases not matched to a gene: 3. Germline-derived CDR1 and CDR2 are KGHSH and LQKENI. CDR3 amino acids: CASSPTGPTNEKLFF. The CDR3 DNA reads as TGTGCCAGCTCACCGACAGGGCCGACTAATGAAAAACTGTTTTTT.

This chain connects TRBV7-2 to TRBJ2-7; weak D call: TRBD2 (6 bases). V lost 6 bases and J lost 2, with 17 bases in between. The germline gives CDR1 SGHTA, CDR2 FQGNSA. This CDR3 has 15 residues. The CDR3 sequence: CASRVALEGAYEQYF. The CDR3 DNA sequence: TGTGCCAGCAGAGTGGCCTTGGAGGGCGCCTACGAGCAGTACTTC.

In DNA, the CDR3 is TGTGCCAGCAGCTTAGAATTAGCGGGTTTAGATACGCAGTATTTT. It yields the protein CASSLELAGLDTQYF. The rearrangement links TRBV11-2 to TRBJ2-3; TRBD2 agrees at 7 bases. The germline V gene encodes CDR1 SGHAT and CDR2 FQNNGV. V shed 0 bases and J 5 bases; nucleotides not matched to a gene: 5. The CDR3 length is 15 residues. Using reference TRBV11-2 and TRBJ2-3 for the parts outside the CDR3, the full variable domain is EAGVAQSPRYKIIEKRQSVAFWCNPISGHATLYWYQQILGQGPKLLIQFQNNGVVDDSQLPKDRFSAERLKGVDSTLKIQPAKLEDSAVYLCASSLELAGLDTQYFGPGTRLTVL.

This clone was seen only a few times. The chain combines TRBV19 with TRBJ2-7; 9 bases match TRBD1. Germline V gene data show CDR1 as LNHDA and CDR2 as SQIVND (reference sequence). CDR3 size: 13 residues. J lost 6 bases, V lost 8 bases, and 8 bases had no gene match. In DNA, the CDR3 is TGTGCCAGTGGGACAGGGTCCAATCGCGAGCAGTACTTC. It encodes CASGTGSNREQYF. Supplemented by reference TRBV19 and TRBJ2-7, the full variable domain reads DGGITQSPKYLFRKEGQNVTLSCEQNLNHDAMYWYRQDPGQGLRLIYYSQIVNDFQKGDIAEGYSVSREKKESFPLTVTSAQKNPTAFYLCASGTGSNREQYFGPGTRLTVT.

The J gene is TRBJ2-7, the V gene TRBV28; D possibly corresponds to TRBD1 (5 bases). Germline V gene lookup returns CDR1 MDHEN and CDR2 SYDVKM. CDR3 length equals 17 residues. V lost 5 bases and J lost 1, with 21 bases in between. CDR3 in DNA: TGTGCCAGCAGTCCTCAAGATTATCCGACAGTATCCTACGAGCAGTACTTC. Residues: CASSPQDYPTVSYEQYF.

The V call is TRBV7-2, the J call TRBJ1-5, with a tentative D call TRBD1 (6 bases). Germline lookup yields CDR1 SGHTA and CDR2 FQGNSA. CDR3 length: 18 amino acids. Trimming pared 3 bases from V and 3 bases from J, leaving 21 bases between. CDR3 amino acids: CASSFHRDSGHNNQPQHF. The CDR3 DNA follows: TGTGCCAGCAGCTTTCACAGGGATTCGGGCCACAACAATCAGCCCCAGCATTTT.

The CDR3 nucleotides are TGTGCCAGCAGCTACCCCGTGGGGGGGTGGGACGAGCAGTACTTC. The encoded protein is CASSYPVGGWDEQYF. The chain joins TRBV7-9 to TRBJ2-7, with 7 bases identical to TRBD2. The CDR3 is 15 residues long. V dropped 4 bases and J dropped 5; count of bases not matched to a gene: 11. Germline V CDR1 and CDR2: SEHNR, FQNEAQ (reference sequence).

The J gene is TRBJ2-1, the V gene TRBV28, with a weak D call TRBD2 (6 bases). The CDR3 is 16 amino acids. Germline assignment: CDR1 MDHEN and CDR2 SYDVKM. Trimming removed 7 bases from V and 9 bases from J, with 25 bases in between. CDR3 protein: CASTSPGLRGRLEQFF. The CDR3 DNA sequence: TGTGCCAGCACCTCCCCCGGTCTAAGAGGGAGGCTTGAGCAGTTCTTC.

The chain combines TRBV7-6 with TRBJ2-3; TRBD2 aligns across 8 bases. Germline values: CDR1 SGHVS, CDR2 FNYEAQ. The CDR3 length is 17 residues. The ends lost 5 bases at V and 3 bases at J; junction bases unmatched: 13. CDR3 residues: CASSPVVYSGETDTQYF. DNA of the CDR3: TGTGCCAGCAGCCCGGTCGTTTATAGCGGGGAGACAGATACGCAGTATTTT.

The gene calls are TRBV23-1 and TRBJ2-3; 12 bases are a match to TRBD2. TRBV23-1 is an ORF for which the function is uncertain. V lost 8 bases, J lost 2 bases, and 17 bases stayed unmatched. The CDR3 runs to 19 residues. CDR3 coding DNA: TGCGCCAGCGGGGCCGATCTTAGACTAGCGGGAGACGCCACAGATACGCAGTATTTT. Translation: CASGADLRLAGDATDTQYF.